The 28 T cell receptor beta chains given below trace back to one sample, sequenced in a study of cytomegalovirus exposure and HLA in healthy donors. PCR used 60 Vbeta primers and 13 Jbeta primers. The table came from immunoSEQ multiplex PCR; TCRdb's copy has only in-frame clones and leaves some out. This sample has about 180,000 clones; less than 90% occur once, and the top ten carry roughly 1.4%. Sequencing was carried out using PBMCs. These receptors were collected from a girl between 10 and 17 years old in good health and CMV-seropositive.

The chain joins TRBV14 to TRBJ1-1; possibly TRBD1 for D (6 bases). The CDR3 has 15 amino acids. Trimming cost V 1 base and J 3 bases, with 12 bases left between them. CDR1 and CDR2 from the germline V gene are SGHDN and FVKESK. The CDR3 sequence is CASSQVKRGYTEAFF. CDR3 nucleotides: TGTGCCAGCAGCCAAGTTAAAAGGGGGTACACTGAAGCTTTCTTT.

The chain employs TRBV10-1 and TRBJ2-6, with D perhaps matching TRBD2 (5 bases). Trimming removed 8 bases from V and 0 bases from J, with 11 bases in between. The CDR3 contains 15 residues. The germline CDR1 and CDR2 sequences are WNHNN and SYGVQD (reference sequence). The CDR3 nucleotides read TGCGCCAGCGGACTTCTTGGCTCTGGGGCCAACGTCCTGACTTTC. The encoded protein is CASGLLGSGANVLTF.

The chain employs TRBV30 and TRBJ2-7; D may be TRBD2 (7 bases). The CDR3 loop spans 14 amino acids. Per germline, CDR1 GTSNPN and CDR2 SVGIG (reference sequence). V dropped 3 bases and J dropped 6 bases, with 18 bases sitting between them. CDR3 in amino acids: CAWSLWSGGLEQYF. The CDR3 DNA follows: TGTGCCTGGAGCCTCTGGTCGGGGGGCCTCGAGCAGTACTTC.

J is TRBJ2-7 and V is TRBV9; tentative D call: TRBD1 (6 bases). Germline lookup yields CDR1 SGDLS and CDR2 YYNGEE. The V gene lost 2 bases and the J gene lost 7 bases, with 19 bases spanning the gap. The CDR3 runs 15 residues. The CDR3 nucleotides are TGTGCCAGCAGCGTGACCCAGGCCCAGGGGAGTGAGCAGTACTTC. It encodes CASSVTQAQGSEQYF.

The J gene is TRBJ1-1, the V gene TRBV10-1; possibly TRBD1 for D (6 bases). Germline V gene sequence: CDR1 WNHNN, CDR2 SYGVQD (reference sequence). Trimming left V 5 bases short and J 5 bases short, with 12 bases between. The CDR3 runs 13 residues. CDR3 region: CASSPRGGTEAFF. The DNA of the CDR3 is TGCGCCAGCAGTCCTAGGGGGGGGACTGAAGCTTTCTTT.

V gene TRBV5-8 combines with J gene TRBJ1-5; D remains unclear. The CDR3 has 19 residues. Germline V gene lookup returns CDR1 SGHTS and CDR2 YDEGEE. V dropped 2 bases and J dropped 1 base, with 22 bases sitting between them. The CDR3 reads CASSFMRAALHISNQPQHF. CDR3 DNA sequence: TGTGCCAGCAGCTTCATGAGGGCGGCCCTTCATATAAGCAATCAGCCCCAGCATTTT.

This CDR3 reads CASSFRQQETQYF. The CDR3 DNA sequence: TGTGCCAGCAGCTTCAGACAGCAAGAGACCCAGTACTTC. The chain uses TRBV7-9 and TRBJ2-5; maybe TRBD1 (5 bases). Trimming shortened V by 3 bases and J by 2 bases, and 7 bases separated the two germline ends. CDR1 and CDR2 from the germline V gene are SEHNR and FQNEAQ (reference sequence). The CDR3 length is 13 residues.

This clone came up a few times. The rearrangement uses TRBV15 and TRBJ2-5; weak D call: TRBD2 (6 bases). The V end was cut by 8 bases, the J end by 2 bases, with 27 bases between. Germline lookup yields CDR1 LNHNV and CDR2 YYDKDF (reference sequence). There are 18 residues in the CDR3. The CDR3 here is CATSSITGAEGFQETQYF. As DNA, the CDR3 is TGTGCCACCTCCTCGATTACGGGAGCGGAGGGGTTTCAAGAGACCCAGTACTTC. The full variable domain, rest sourced from reference TRBV15 and TRBJ2-5, is DAMVIQNPRYQVTQFGKPVTLSCSQTLNHNVMYWYQQKSSQAPKLLFHYYDKDFNNEADTPDNFQSRRPNTSFCFLDIRSPGLGDTAMYLCATSSITGAEGFQETQYFGPGTRLLVL.

Here the CDR3 DNA reads TGCAGCGTTGGGACAGTCTTAGCGAACACTGAAGCTTTCTTT. Encoded protein: CSVGTVLANTEAFF. The J gene is TRBJ1-1, the V gene TRBV29-1, with D tentatively TRBD1 (6 bases). This CDR3 region has 14 residues. Germline V gene sequence: CDR1 SQVTM, CDR2 ANQGSEA. Trimming stripped 4 bases from V and 1 base from J, with 13 bases between.

V gene TRBV7-2 combines with J gene TRBJ1-5, with unresolved D. Germline values: CDR1 SGHTA, CDR2 FQGNSA. The CDR3 extends over 15 amino acids. V lost 2 bases to trimming and J lost 2 bases, with 10 bases between them. In DNA, the CDR3 is TGTGCCAGCAGCTTAACGGGGTTGGGCAATCAGCCCCAGCATTTT. Residues: CASSLTGLGNQPQHF. Supplemented by reference TRBV7-2 and TRBJ1-5, the full variable domain reads GAGVSQSPSNKVTEKGKDVELRCDPISGHTALYWYRQSLGQGLEFLIYFQGNSAPDKSGLPSDRFSAERTGGSVSTLTIQRTQQEDSAVYLCASSLTGLGNQPQHFGDGTRLSIL.

The gene calls are TRBV4-1 and TRBJ2-3; a weak D match, TRBD2 (6 bases). The CDR3 spans 14 residues. Germline V gene data show CDR1 as MGHRA and CDR2 as YSYEKL. Deletions cut 4 bases from V and 1 base from J, with 9 bases between. CDR3 sequence (DNA): TGCGCCAGCAGCCCGGGCGGGGGCACAGATACGCAGTATTTT. It yields the protein CASSPGGGTDTQYF.

On this clone: The same CDR3 arises from other DNA sequences in this sample as well. The chain carries TRBV7-9 and TRBJ2-7; 7 bases align to TRBD1. V trimming: 1 base; J trimming: 2 bases; junction bases outside the gene matches: 5. Germline V gene data show CDR1 as SEHNR and CDR2 as FQNEAQ (reference sequence). The CDR3 is made up of 15 amino acids. DNA for the CDR3: TGTGCCAGCAGCTTAGAAGCAGGGGGAACCTACGAGCAGTACTTC. Protein sequence: CASSLEAGGTYEQYF.

V and J are TRBV29-1 and TRBJ2-5; a possible D gene is TRBD1 (5 bases). Judging by the DNA end, TRBJ2-7 fits better; the J call may be wrong. Germline lookup yields CDR1 SQVTM and CDR2 ANQGSEA. This CDR3 is built from 12 residues. The CDR3 is CSVELGRYEQYF. The CDR3 bases are TGCAGCGTTGAATTGGGGCGGTACGAGCAGTACTTC.

This chain links TRBV19 with TRBJ2-7; 9 bases align to TRBD1. J lost 4 bases, V lost 5 bases, and 9 bases had no gene match. CDR1 is LNHDA, CDR2 SQIVND, per germline (reference sequence). CDR3 length: 15 amino acids. The DNA for the CDR3 is TGTGCCAGTAGTGCCCGGGGACAGGGCCCTTACGAGCAGTACTTC. It encodes CASSARGQGPYEQYF.

This rearrangement joins TRBV9 to TRBJ2-6; 8 bases agree with TRBD1. The V and J ends lost 0 bases and 0 bases, in that order; junction bases with no gene match: 2. The CDR3 has 17 amino acids. The germline CDR1 and CDR2 sequences are SGDLS and YYNGEE. CDR3 sequence reads: CASSVATGGSGANVLTF. CDR3 in DNA: TGTGCCAGCAGCGTAGCTACAGGGGGCTCTGGGGCCAACGTCCTGACTTTC.

The J gene is TRBJ1-1, the V gene TRBV12-5; D gene uncertain. The germline CDR1 and CDR2 sequences are LGHNT and FRNRAP. This CDR3 is built from 13 residues. V lost 4 bases and J lost 7, with 13 bases in between. The CDR3 here is CASGWVERGEAFF. For the CDR3, the DNA is TGTGCTAGTGGTTGGGTCGAGAGAGGTGAAGCTTTCTTT.

The chain joins TRBV7-9 to TRBJ2-3; D not certain. The CDR3 extends over 11 amino acids. V lost 5 bases to trimming and J lost 8 bases, with 8 bases between them. CDR1 is SEHNR and CDR2 is FQNEAQ in the germline V gene (reference sequence). CDR3 loop: CASSPLSTQYF. DNA for the CDR3: TGTGCCAGCAGCCCTCTTAGTACGCAGTATTTT. Together with reference TRBV7-9 and TRBJ2-3, the CDR3 gives the full variable domain: DTGVSQNPRHKITKRGQNVTFRCDPISEHNRLYWYRQTLGQGPEFLTYFQNEAQLEKSRLLSDRFSAERPKGSFSTLEIQRTEQGDSAMYLCASSPLSTQYFGPGTRLTVL.

This clone occurred a few times. The chain carries TRBV4-2 and TRBJ2-7; 7 bases agree with TRBD1. Germline CDR1 and CDR2: LGHNA and YNFKEQ. The CDR3 length is 15 residues. V trimming: 4 bases; J trimming: 2 bases; junction bases outside the gene matches: 8. CDR3 bases: TGTGCCAGCAGCCGATATTCGACAGGGACCTACGAGCAGTACTTC. It yields the protein CASSRYSTGTYEQYF.

This chain joins TRBV11-2 and TRBJ2-3; 8 nucleotides align to TRBD2. The CDR3 consists of 17 residues. V trimming: 3 bases; J trimming: 3 bases; junction bases outside the gene matches: 11. Germline lookup yields CDR1 SGHAT and CDR2 FQNNGV. The CDR3 sequence is CASSLFLKRETTDTQYF. The CDR3 nucleotides are TGTGCCAGCAGCTTGTTCTTGAAGCGGGAGACTACAGATACGCAGTATTTT.

The gene calls are TRBV19 and TRBJ2-1, with 9 bases lining up with TRBD2. CDR3 size: 14 residues. CDR1 is LNHDA, CDR2 SQIVND, per germline (reference sequence). V trimming: 6 bases; J trimming: 7 bases; junction bases outside the gene matches: 7. The CDR3 here is CASSFSGSLNEQFF. The CDR3 DNA follows: TGTGCCAGTAGCTTTAGCGGGAGTTTAAATGAGCAGTTCTTC.

In regard to this clone: An end of the junction differs from the germline gene, which may be a read error. The chain carries TRBV7-8 and TRBJ2-7; TRBD2 might be the D (5 bases). This CDR3 region has 15 residues. Germline loops: CDR1 SGHVS, CDR2 FQNEAQ. CDR3 sequence (DNA): TGTGCCAGCAGCCCCGACCGGGAAAACAACTACGAGCGGTACTTC. Protein sequence: CASSPDRENNYERYF.

The genes are TRBV5-5 and TRBJ2-5; possibly TRBD2 for D (5 bases). The CDR3 covers 15 residues. V lost 2 bases and J 0 bases, leaving 11 bases between the germline ends. CDR1 is SGHKS, CDR2 YYEKEE, per germline (reference sequence). CDR3 in DNA: TGTGCCAGCAGCTTTCAGCGGACGTACCAAGAGACCCAGTACTTC. Residues: CASSFQRTYQETQYF.

The V and J genes are TRBV5-1 and TRBJ2-3; D gene unclear. Trimming stripped 2 bases from V and 2 bases from J, with 9 bases between. The CDR3 sequence is 14 residues long. Germline CDR1 is SGHRS and CDR2 is YFSETQ. The CDR3 sequence is CASSFGGITDTQYF. Here the CDR3 DNA reads TGCGCCAGCAGCTTCGGCGGCATCACAGATACGCAGTATTTT.

This chain connects TRBV10-3 to TRBJ1-2; maybe TRBD1 (6 bases). The CDR3 totals 13 residues. Trimming took 2 bases from V and 4 from J, leaving 8 bases between them. The germline CDR1 and CDR2 sequences are ENHRY and SYGVKD. CDR3 DNA: TGTGCCATCAGTGAGGCGACAGGCTATGGCTACACCTTC. Translating gives CAISEATGYGYTF.

This chain links TRBV18 with TRBJ1-1, with 8 bases aligning to TRBD1. CDR3 size: 14 residues. Germline V gives CDR1 KGHSH, CDR2 LQKENI. V was pared by 3 bases and J by 3 bases, with 3 bases of the junction left unmatched. The CDR3 protein is CASSPGQGYTEAFF. The CDR3 DNA sequence: TGTGCCAGCTCACCCGGACAGGGATACACTGAAGCTTTCTTT.

The V and J genes are TRBV6-5 and TRBJ2-3; maybe TRBD1 (5 bases). V was shortened by 8 bases and J by 3 bases, with 15 bases between the two germline ends. Germline CDR1 reads MNHEY; CDR2 reads SVGAGI. The CDR3 is made up of 14 amino acids. CDR3 sequence (DNA): TGTGCCAGCGGGGAAACAGGTTTTACAGATACGCAGTATTTT. Protein: CASGETGFTDTQYF.

This clone occurred a few times. The V gene is TRBV11-3, the J gene TRBJ2-1; weak D call: TRBD2 (5 bases). The CDR3 consists of 15 residues. Per the germline V gene, CDR1 is SGHNT and CDR2 is YENEEA. V shed 1 base and J shed 7 bases, with 14 bases lying between them. The CDR3 bases are TGTGCCAGCAGCTTAGGAAGAGGGAGAGCGAATGAGCAGTTCTTC. It translates to CASSLGRGRANEQFF. The whole variable domain, filled in from reference TRBV11-3 and TRBJ2-1, reads EAGVVQSPRYKIIEKKQPVAFWCNPISGHNTLYWYLQNLGQGPELLIRYENEEAVDDSQLPKDRFSAERLKGVDSTLKIQPAELGDSAVYLCASSLGRGRANEQFFGPGTRLTVL.

This clone was seen a single time. The chain recombines TRBV30 with TRBJ2-5; TRBD2 is a possible D gene (6 bases). This CDR3 comprises 15 residues. The V gene's germline CDR1 is GTSNPN and CDR2 SVGIG (reference sequence). V dropped 4 bases and J dropped 3 bases, with 18 bases sitting between them. The CDR3 spells CAWNQAGRRKETQYF. The CDR3 DNA follows: TGTGCCTGGAACCAGGCAGGGAGGAGGAAAGAGACCCAGTACTTC.